A selection of T cell receptor beta chains follows, all from one sample in a study of T cell changes during pregnancy in multiple sclerosis. TCRdb keeps only in-frame clones here, not all; method: immunoSEQ multiplex PCR. Of about 59,000 clones in the sample, about 93% were seen once. Specimen: peripheral blood, collected in the third trimester of pregnancy. The receptors here all came from a female donor in good health, enrolled as a control in a pregnancy study. Each CDR3 is given with its conserved first and last residue. A D gene is named only where the DNA matches it firmly. Expanded clones are given a class, and other clones once, few, many or no size at all.

TRBV28	TRBJ2-1	-	-	CASTRRDIPYNEQFF	TGTGCCAGCACCCGCCGGGACATCCCCTACAATGAGCAGTTCTTC
TRBV4-3	TRBJ2-7	-	-	CASSQGIPSHSYEQYF	TGCGCCAGCAGCCAAGGGATTCCTAGCCACTCCTACGAGCAGTACTTC
TRBV10-3	TRBJ2-1	-	TRBD2	CAISDGLAANNEQFF	TGTGCCATCAGTGACGGACTAGCGGCAAACAATGAGCAGTTCTTC
TRBV6-5	TRBJ1-4	-	TRBD1	CASGRDRGVELFF	TGTGCCAGCGGCCGAGACAGGGGGGTGGAACTGTTTTTT
TRBV7-3	TRBJ2-1	-	TRBD2	CASSLAGRGGNNEQFF	TGTGCCAGCAGCTTAGCGGGTCGGGGGGGGAACAATGAGCAGTTCTTC
TRBV28	TRBJ1-2	once	TRBD1	CASSSGTVNYGYTF	TGTGCCAGCAGCTCCGGGACAGTCAACTATGGCTACACCTTC
TRBV5-4	TRBJ2-1	-	-	CASSDPRLHEQFF	TGTGCCAGCAGCGACCCTCGACTACATGAGCAGTTCTTC
TRBV18	TRBJ1-5	-	-	CASSPPGANQPQHF	TGTGCCAGCTCACCACCGGGGGCCAATCAGCCCCAGCATTTT
TRBV5-4	TRBJ2-1	-	-	CASINGRKGVYNEQFF	TGTGCCAGCATCAACGGACGGAAAGGGGTTTACAATGAGCAGTTCTTC
TRBV27	TRBJ2-1	-	TRBD2	CASSLTTSGGPNEQFF	TGTGCCAGCAGTTTAACGACTAGCGGGGGCCCCAATGAGCAGTTCTTC
TRBV29-1	TRBJ2-5	-	-	CSAFLETQYF	TGCAGCGCCTTCTTAGAGACCCAGTACTTC
TRBV20-1	TRBJ1-2	few	TRBD1	CSAPDRDGYTF	TGCAGTGCCCCTGACAGGGATGGCTACACCTTC
TRBV7-9	TRBJ1-2	-	-	CASSLVAPGGYTF	TGTGCCAGCAGCTTAGTAGCCCCTGGGGGCTACACCTTC
TRBV7-9	TRBJ2-2	-	-	CASSPAGLGELFF	TGTGCCAGCAGCCCAGCGGGTCTCGGGGAGCTGTTTTTT
TRBV5-5	TRBJ1-2	-	-	CASSLGGHILYGYTF	TGTGCCAGCAGCTTGGGGGGACACATACTCTATGGCTACACCTTC
TRBV27	TRBJ2-7	-	TRBD2	CASRGTGGASYEQYF	TGTGCCAGCAGGGGGACGGGGGGGGCCTCCTACGAGCAGTACTTC
TRBV10-3	TRBJ2-7	-	-	CATVRETAYEQYF	TGTGCCACCGTCCGGGAGACTGCTTACGAGCAGTACTTC
TRBV10-1	TRBJ1-3	-	TRBD1	CASSGVRGRSGNTIYF	TGCGCCAGCAGTGGGGTCAGGGGGCGGTCTGGAAACACCATATATTTT
TRBV27	TRBJ2-5	-	-	CASSSDRGGRETQYF	TGTGCCAGCAGTTCGGACAGAGGTGGGCGAGAGACCCAGTACTTC
TRBV28	TRBJ2-2	-	-	CAGEGSPGTGELFF	TGTGCCGGCGAGGGCAGCCCGGGCACCGGGGAGCTGTTTTTT
TRBV4-1	TRBJ2-3	-	-	CASRASSVPLTDTQYF	TGCGCCAGCAGGGCTTCTAGCGTACCTCTCACAGATACGCAGTATTTT
TRBV27	TRBJ2-2	once	-	CASSEQVLANTGELFF	TGTGCCAGCAGTGAACAGGTCCTAGCGAACACCGGGGAGCTGTTTTTT
TRBV28	TRBJ1-1	-	-	CASSPPEGLKAFF	TGTGCCAGCAGTCCCCCTGAGGGATTGAAAGCTTTCTTT
TRBV5-4	TRBJ2-7	once	TRBD2	CASSLSGTSGGEAENEQYF	TGTGCCAGCAGCTTGTCCGGGACTAGCGGGGGGGAGGCGGAAAACGAGCAGTACTTC